This TCR beta chain was documented in a study of human T cells and chemical hapten exposure. Overall study: On around 2 cm by around 2 cm of upper inner arm skin, sensitization was performed with 2% DPC. Reading of the patch tests, which applied 0.01% DPC to the upper back, occurred at 6 days.

Germline assignment: CDR1 SGHRS and CDR2 YFSETQ. CDR3 length: 14 amino acids. V gave up 1 base and J gave up 1 base, with 8 bases separating them. TCRdb reanalysed the RACE reads using MiXCR and keeps one entry per CDR3 protein. The table includes approximately 86,000 distinct CDR3 sequences, roughly 11% detected once. In this sample, this clonotype turned up many times. Antigen: not known. Time point of the sample: patch test 3, about 24 weeks after DPC sensitization. Treatment described: therapeutic diphenylcyclopropenone sensitization with weekly scalp DPC. Study-level findings and limits: Counts of expanded TCRs at PT1 were positively correlated with patch test score.

The rearrangement uses TRBV5-1 and TRBJ1-1; D gene ambiguous. Source: whole blood, taken in connection with sensitization to the hapten diphenylcyclopropenone (DPC). The TCR was taken from a woman under 40 with alopecia areata. Some clones in this sample may be carry-over from other donors' samples. The CDR3 sequence is CASSLLLGNTEAFF. The CDR3, as DNA: TGCGCCAGCAGCTTGCTCCTCGGGAACACTGAAGCTTTCTTT.